Presented here are 19 T cell receptor beta chains from one specimen sequenced in a study of metastatic and nonmetastatic thyroid tumors. TCRdb re-called the PCR reads with MiXCR. The table includes under 20,000 clones, 22% detected once. Thyroid surgery took place with no prior treatment in any patient. Source material: adjacent normal tissue. Every receptor here comes from a female donor with papillary thyroid cancer or a benign thyroid nodule (not recorded which). Some clones in this sample may be carry-over from other donors' samples.

The V and J genes are TRBV11-2 and TRBJ2-7, with 7 bases lining up with TRBD1. CDR1 and CDR2 from the germline V gene are SGHAT and FQNNGV. The CDR3 is 15 amino acids. Unmatched junction bases numbered 14, after V lost 5 bases and J lost 7 bases. In DNA form, the CDR3 reads TGTGCCAGCAGCCCACAGGGGCACTTATTAAGGGAGCAGTACGTC. Translating it yields CASSPQGHLLREQYV.

At least ten counts were recorded for this clone. This CDR3 is missing its conserved last phenylalanine or tryptophan, likely due to a read error. J is TRBJ2-7 and V is TRBV7-9, with 8 nucleotides matching TRBD2. V shed 1 base, J shed 3 bases, and the junction held 5 bases outside the gene matches. The CDR3 contains 15 residues. CDR1 SEHNR and CDR2 FQNEAQ come from the germline V gene (reference sequence). The CDR3 is CASSLGSGDIYEQYL. In DNA form, the CDR3 reads TGTGCCAGCAGCTTAGGTAGCGGGGATATCTACGAGCAGTACCTC.

This clone counts as medium-sized. The CDR3 DNA is TGTGCCAGTAGATCAGGGACCCTAAACGGGGAGCTGTTTTTT. Its protein is CASRSGTLNGELFF. The J gene is TRBJ2-2, the V gene TRBV19, with D perhaps TRBD1 or TRBD2 (5 bases each). Trimming cost V 6 bases and J 7 bases, with 15 bases left between them. Germline V gene sequence: CDR1 LNHDA, CDR2 SQIVND (reference sequence). CDR3 length: 14 amino acids.

In this sample, this clone turned up a few times. The genes are TRBV4-2 and TRBJ2-4, with 10 bases lining up with TRBD2. The V and J ends lost 4 bases and 0 bases, in that order; junction bases with no gene match: 12. Per germline, CDR1 LGHNA and CDR2 YNFKEQ. The CDR3 contains 19 residues. The DNA of the CDR3 is TGTGCCAGCAGCCGAGGGGAGGCTAGCGGGAGTCTAGCCAAAAACATTCAGTACTTC. Translated, it gives CASSRGEASGSLAKNIQYF.

This clone was observed many times. V is TRBV7-9 and J is TRBJ2-2; D is unresolved. Trimming took off 5 bases at V and 6 bases at J, with 10 bases between the two ends. This CDR3 spans 13 amino acids. Germline values: CDR1 SEHNR, CDR2 FQNEAQ (reference sequence). The CDR3 DNA is TGTGCCAGCAGCGCTAGGGTAGCCGGGGAGCTGTTTTTT. Translated, it gives CASSARVAGELFF.

This clone has only a few counts. The chain employs TRBV27 and TRBJ2-6; D unclear. The CDR3 spans 16 residues. V was shortened by 2 bases and J by 0 bases, with 8 bases between the two germline ends. Per the germline V gene, CDR1 is MNHEY and CDR2 is SMNVEV (reference sequence). The CDR3 loop reads CASSLRTLSGANVLTF. CDR3 DNA sequence: TGTGCCAGCAGTTTACGTACTCTCTCTGGGGCCAACGTCCTGACTTTC. The full variable domain, rest sourced from reference TRBV27 and TRBJ2-6, is EAQVTQNPRYLITVTGKKLTVTCSQNMNHEYMSWYRQDPGLGLRQIYYSMNVEVTDKGDVPEGYKVSRKEKRNFPLILESPSPNQTSLYFCASSLRTLSGANVLTFGAGSRLTVL.

This chain connects TRBV5-1 to TRBJ2-6; D gene unclear. This CDR3 contains 19 residues. Germline assignment: CDR1 SGHRS and CDR2 YFSETQ. Trimming removed 6 bases at V and 0 bases at J, with 22 bases between. For the CDR3, the DNA is TGCGCCAGCACCCCCATGGGTGTGCAACCTTCCTCTGGGGCCAACGTCCTGACTTTC. Translated: CASTPMGVQPSSGANVLTF.

In its sample, this clone ranks as medium-sized. The V call is TRBV5-1, the J call TRBJ2-7; D gene uncertain. Germline CDR1 is SGHRS and CDR2 is YFSETQ. V lost 4 bases and J lost 0, with 11 bases in between. The CDR3 spans 14 residues. This CDR3 reads CASSLGTHSYEQYF. CDR3 in DNA: TGCGCCAGCAGCCTGGGCACACACTCCTACGAGCAGTACTTC. The complete variable domain, with remaining parts taken from reference TRBV5-1 and TRBJ2-7, reads KAGVTQTPRYLIKTRGQQVTLSCSPISGHRSVSWYQQTPGQGLQFLFEYFSETQRNKGNFPGRFSGRQFSNSRSEMNVSTLELGDSALYLCASSLGTHSYEQYFGPGTRLTVT.

The rearrangement links TRBV7-6 to TRBJ1-6; TRBD1 might be the D (6 bases). The germline V and J ends were trimmed by 0 bases and 7 bases, with 19 bases remaining between them. This CDR3 comprises 18 residues. Germline lookup yields CDR1 SGHVS and CDR2 FNYEAQ. CDR3 in amino acids: CASSLASRGPAINSPLHF. CDR3 coding DNA: TGTGCCAGCAGCTTAGCGTCGCGGGGGCCCGCCATCAATTCACCCCTCCACTTT.

This clone is medium-sized. This chain links TRBV11-2 with TRBJ2-7; TRBD1 matches at 7 bases. From germline, CDR1 is SGHAT and CDR2 FQNNGV. V gave up 2 bases and J gave up 2 bases; unmatched junction bases: 9. The CDR3 spans 16 residues. CDR3 protein: CASSLTTDRSAYEQYF. CDR3 nucleotides: TGTGCCAGCAGCTTAACAACGGACAGGAGTGCCTACGAGCAGTACTTC.

V gene TRBV6-1 combines with J gene TRBJ1-6; 10 bases match TRBD1. V lost 3 bases and J lost 8; bases outside the gene matches: 7. This CDR3 has 16 residues. Germline values: CDR1 MNHNS, CDR2 SASEGT. The CDR3 DNA reads as TGTGCCAGCAGTGAGCGACAGGGGGCGATTTATTCACCCCTCCACTTT. It codes for CASSERQGAIYSPLHF.

The rearrangement links TRBV9 to TRBJ2-1; TRBD2 might be the D (5 bases). The CDR3 spans 15 residues. CDR1 is SGDLS and CDR2 is YYNGEE in the germline V gene. V was pared by 5 bases and J by 5 bases, with 17 bases between. CDR3 region: CASSEGLLINNEQFF. DNA of the CDR3: TGTGCCAGCAGTGAGGGCCTCCTAATTAACAATGAGCAGTTCTTC. The full variable domain, its missing parts supplied by reference TRBV9 and TRBJ2-1, is DSGVTQTPKHLITATGQRVTLRCSPRSGDLSVYWYQQSLDQGLQFLIQYYNGEERAKGNILERFSAQQFPDLHSELNLSSLELGDSALYFCASSEGLLINNEQFFGPGTRLTVL.

In this sample, this clone is medium-sized. The genes are TRBV19 and TRBJ2-7; no reliable D call. The germline CDR1 and CDR2 sequences are LNHDA and SQIVND (reference sequence). V lost 5 bases and J lost 4, with 9 bases in between. The CDR3 runs to 12 residues. The CDR3 reads CASSSQSYEQYF. The CDR3 DNA reads TGTGCCAGTAGTTCGCAAAGTTACGAGCAGTACTTC.

This chain uses TRBV11-2 with TRBJ2-7; D call uncertain. Between the trimmed V and J ends, which lost 5 bases and 3 bases, there was a span of 23 bases. This CDR3 spans 17 amino acids. Germline V lookup: CDR1 SGHAT, CDR2 FQNNGV. This CDR3 reads CASSPPLATPAIYEQYV. CDR3 in DNA: TGTGCCAGCAGCCCACCCCTGGCGACACCTGCTATCTACGAGCAGTACGTC.

At least ten counts were recorded for this clone. The chain joins TRBV29-1 to TRBJ2-7; D ambiguous. The CDR3 is made up of 11 amino acids. Germline-derived CDR1 and CDR2 are SQVTM and ANQGSEA. The V gene lost 3 bases and the J gene lost 5 bases, with 8 bases spanning the gap. CDR3 nucleotides: TGCAGCGTTGATAGAGGCAACGAGCAGTACTTC. Amino acids: CSVDRGNEQYF.

About this clone itself: One end of the junction fails to match germline, which may point to a read error. The chain uses TRBV20-1 and TRBJ1-4; possible D gene TRBD1, 6 bases. CDR1 and CDR2 from the germline V gene are DFQATT and SNEGSKA (reference sequence). The CDR3 extends over 14 amino acids. The CDR3 DNA is TGCGGTGCGCCGAGGGACAACCTTAATGAAAAACTGTTTTTT. Its protein is CGAPRDNLNEKLFF.

In its sample, this clone was seen a few times. As DNA, the CDR3 is TGTGCCAGCAGTTTGGGTGGTTGGCGGGAGGGCCTTAATTACGAGCAGTACTTC. Translating it yields CASSLGGWREGLNYEQYF. This chain connects TRBV12-3 or TRBV12-4 to TRBJ2-7; 9 bases are a match to TRBD2. The CDR3 has 18 amino acids. The J segment lost 4 bases and the V segment lost 3 bases, leaving 16 bases of the junction unmatched.

The chain uses TRBV7-9 and TRBJ1-2; D is ambiguous. This CDR3 contains 15 residues. Trimming took off 4 bases at V and 3 bases at J, with 15 bases between the two ends. The germline V gene has CDR1 SEHNR and CDR2 FQNEAQ (reference sequence). This chain's CDR3 is CASSSLQGSDYGYTF. CDR3 DNA: TGTGCCAGCAGCTCACTACAAGGGTCGGACTATGGCTACACCTTC.

The chain uses TRBV6-1 and TRBJ2-3; no clear D. The V end lost 2 bases, the J end lost 2 bases, and 14 bases lay between the germline ends. CDR3 length equals 16 residues. Germline CDR1 is MNHNS and CDR2 is SASEGT. This CDR3 reads CASSEHSSRYTDTQYF. CDR3 nucleotide sequence: TGTGCCAGCAGTGAACATAGCTCCCGGTACACAGATACGCAGTATTTT.